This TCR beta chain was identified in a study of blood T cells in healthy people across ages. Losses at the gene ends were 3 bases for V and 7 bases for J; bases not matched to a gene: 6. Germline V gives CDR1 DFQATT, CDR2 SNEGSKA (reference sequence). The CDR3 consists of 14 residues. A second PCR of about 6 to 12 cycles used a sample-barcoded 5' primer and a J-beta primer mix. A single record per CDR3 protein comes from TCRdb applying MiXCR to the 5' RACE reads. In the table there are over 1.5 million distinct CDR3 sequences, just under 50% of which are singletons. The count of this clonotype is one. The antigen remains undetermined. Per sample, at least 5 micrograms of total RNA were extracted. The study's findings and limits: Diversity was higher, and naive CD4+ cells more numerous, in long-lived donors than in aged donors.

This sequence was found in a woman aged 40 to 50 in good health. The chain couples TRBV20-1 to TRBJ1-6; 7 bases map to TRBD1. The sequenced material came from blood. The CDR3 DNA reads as TGCAGTGCTAGGGGCGACAGGGCCAATTCACCCCTCCACTTT. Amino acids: CSARGDRANSPLHF.